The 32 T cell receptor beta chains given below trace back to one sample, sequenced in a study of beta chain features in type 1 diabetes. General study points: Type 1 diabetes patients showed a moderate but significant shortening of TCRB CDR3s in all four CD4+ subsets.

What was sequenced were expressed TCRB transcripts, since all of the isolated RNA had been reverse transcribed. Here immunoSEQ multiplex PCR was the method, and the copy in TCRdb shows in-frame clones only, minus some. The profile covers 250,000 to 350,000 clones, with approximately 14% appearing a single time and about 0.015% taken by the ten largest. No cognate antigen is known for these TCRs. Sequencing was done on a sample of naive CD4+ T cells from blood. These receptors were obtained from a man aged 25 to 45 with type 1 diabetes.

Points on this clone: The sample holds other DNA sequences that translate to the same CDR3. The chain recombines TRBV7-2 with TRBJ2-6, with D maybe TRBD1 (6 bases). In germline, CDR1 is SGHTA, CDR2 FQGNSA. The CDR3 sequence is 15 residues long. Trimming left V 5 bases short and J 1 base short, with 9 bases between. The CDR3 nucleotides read TGTGCCAGCAGCCCCAGGGGTTCTGGGGCCAACGTCCTGACTTTC. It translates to CASSPRGSGANVLTF. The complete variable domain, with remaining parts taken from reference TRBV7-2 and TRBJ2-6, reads GAGVSQSPSNKVTEKGKDVELRCDPISGHTALYWYRQSLGQGLEFLIYFQGNSAPDKSGLPSDRFSAERTGGSVSTLTIQRTQQEDSAVYLCASSPRGSGANVLTFGAGSRLTVL.

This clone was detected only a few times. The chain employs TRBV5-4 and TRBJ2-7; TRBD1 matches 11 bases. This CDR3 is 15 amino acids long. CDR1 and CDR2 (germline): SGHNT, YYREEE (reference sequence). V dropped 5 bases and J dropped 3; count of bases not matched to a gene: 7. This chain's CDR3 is CASSYAGTGGYEQYF. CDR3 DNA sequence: TGTGCCAGCAGTTATGCCGGGACAGGGGGCTACGAGCAGTACTTC.

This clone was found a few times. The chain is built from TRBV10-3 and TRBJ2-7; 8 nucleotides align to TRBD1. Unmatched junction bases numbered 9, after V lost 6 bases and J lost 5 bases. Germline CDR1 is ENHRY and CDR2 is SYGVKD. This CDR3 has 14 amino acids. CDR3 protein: CAIRPGTGVDEQYF. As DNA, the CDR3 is TGTGCCATCAGACCCGGGACAGGAGTAGACGAGCAGTACTTC.

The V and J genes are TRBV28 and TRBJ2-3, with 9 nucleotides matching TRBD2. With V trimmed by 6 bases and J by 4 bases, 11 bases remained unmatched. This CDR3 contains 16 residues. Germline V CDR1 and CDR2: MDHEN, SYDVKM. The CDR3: CASSEISGSWADTQYF. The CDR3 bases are TGTGCCAGCAGCGAAATTAGCGGGAGTTGGGCAGATACGCAGTATTTT.

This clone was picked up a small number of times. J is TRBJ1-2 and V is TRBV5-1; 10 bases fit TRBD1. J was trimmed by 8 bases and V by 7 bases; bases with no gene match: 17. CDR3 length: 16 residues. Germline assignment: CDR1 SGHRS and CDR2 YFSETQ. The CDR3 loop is CASSRDRGLSLRGYTF. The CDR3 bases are TGCGCCAGCTCCCGGGACAGGGGCCTTTCCTTGAGGGGCTACACCTTC.

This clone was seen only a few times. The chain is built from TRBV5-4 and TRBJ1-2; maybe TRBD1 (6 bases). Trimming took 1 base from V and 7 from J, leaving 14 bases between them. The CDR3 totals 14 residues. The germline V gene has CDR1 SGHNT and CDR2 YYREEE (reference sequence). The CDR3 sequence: CASSLHGGALGYTF. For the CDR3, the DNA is TGTGCCAGCAGCTTGCACGGGGGGGCACTTGGCTACACCTTC.

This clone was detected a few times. In nucleotides, the CDR3 is TGTGCCAGCAGCTTAGATAGGACACAGAACACTGAAGCTTTCTTT. Residues: CASSLDRTQNTEAFF. This chain connects TRBV13 to TRBJ1-1; TRBD1 is a possible D gene (5 bases). Trimming stripped 1 base from V and 1 base from J, with 10 bases between. Looked up from germline, CDR1 is PRHDT and CDR2 is FYEKMQ (reference sequence). The CDR3 is 15 residues long. The complete variable domain, with remaining parts taken from reference TRBV13 and TRBJ1-1, reads AAGVIQSPRHLIKEKRETATLKCYPIPRHDTVYWYQQGPGQDPQFLISFYEKMQSDKGSIPDRFSAQQFSDYHSELNMSSLELGDSALYFCASSLDRTQNTEAFFGQGTRLTVV.

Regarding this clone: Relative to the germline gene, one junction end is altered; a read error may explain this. Here the CDR3 reads CASSLSRDRVEQFF. CDR3 nucleotides: TGTGCTAGCAGCTTGTCCCGGGACAGGGTAGAGCAGTTCTTC. The chain is built from TRBV7-7 and TRBJ2-1, with 9 bases aligning to TRBD1. The CDR3 runs to 14 residues. In germline, CDR1 is SSHAT, CDR2 FNYEAQ (reference sequence).

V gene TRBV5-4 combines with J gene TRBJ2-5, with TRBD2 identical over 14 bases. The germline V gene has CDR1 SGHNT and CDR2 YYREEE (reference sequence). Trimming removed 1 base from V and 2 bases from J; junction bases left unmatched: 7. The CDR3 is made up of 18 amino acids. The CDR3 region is CASSLSGLAGAGQETQYF. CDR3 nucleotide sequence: TGTGCCAGCAGCTTGTCGGGACTAGCGGGAGCGGGACAAGAGACCCAGTACTTC.

CDR3 DNA sequence: TGTGCCAGCAGCCCGGAGGGGACGCCGCAGGCGAGTGAGCAGTTCTTC. It codes for CASSPEGTPQASEQFF. The chain joins TRBV4-2 to TRBJ2-1; the D gene is possibly TRBD2 (6 bases). CDR3 length equals 16 residues. V was trimmed by 4 bases and J by 9 bases, leaving 22 bases between them. Germline V gene data show CDR1 as LGHNA and CDR2 as YNFKEQ.

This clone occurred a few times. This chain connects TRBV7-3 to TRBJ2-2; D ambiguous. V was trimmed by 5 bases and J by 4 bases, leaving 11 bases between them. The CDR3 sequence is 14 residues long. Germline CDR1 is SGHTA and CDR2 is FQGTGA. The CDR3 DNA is TGTGCCAGCAGCCTCCTGGGCGTCACCGGGGAGCTGTTTTTT. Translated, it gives CASSLLGVTGELFF.

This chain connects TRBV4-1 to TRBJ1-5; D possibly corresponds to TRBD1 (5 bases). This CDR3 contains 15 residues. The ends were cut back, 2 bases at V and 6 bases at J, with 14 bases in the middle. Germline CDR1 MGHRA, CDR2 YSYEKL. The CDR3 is CASSQLGVAGQPQHF. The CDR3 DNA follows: TGCGCCAGCAGCCAACTAGGGGTCGCCGGTCAGCCCCAGCATTTT.

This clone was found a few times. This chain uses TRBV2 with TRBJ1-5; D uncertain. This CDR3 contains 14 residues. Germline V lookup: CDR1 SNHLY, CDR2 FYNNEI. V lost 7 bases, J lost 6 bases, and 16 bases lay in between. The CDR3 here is CASKRSDVGQPQHF. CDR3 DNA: TGTGCCAGCAAGAGGTCAGACGTGGGTCAGCCCCAGCATTTT.

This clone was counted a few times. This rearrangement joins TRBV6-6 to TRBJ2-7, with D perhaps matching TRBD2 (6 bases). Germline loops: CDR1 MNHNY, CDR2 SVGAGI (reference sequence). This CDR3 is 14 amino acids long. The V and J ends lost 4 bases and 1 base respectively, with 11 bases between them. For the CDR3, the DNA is TGTGCCAGCAGTTTGAGTAGCGGTTCCTACGAGCAGTACTTC. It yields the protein CASSLSSGSYEQYF.

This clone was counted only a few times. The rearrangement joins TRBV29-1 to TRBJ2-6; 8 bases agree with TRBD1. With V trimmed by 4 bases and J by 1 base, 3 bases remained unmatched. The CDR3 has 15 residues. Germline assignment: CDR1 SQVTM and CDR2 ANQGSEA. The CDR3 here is CSVANRGSGANVLTF. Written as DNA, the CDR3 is TGCAGCGTTGCTAACAGGGGGTCTGGGGCCAACGTCCTGACTTTC.

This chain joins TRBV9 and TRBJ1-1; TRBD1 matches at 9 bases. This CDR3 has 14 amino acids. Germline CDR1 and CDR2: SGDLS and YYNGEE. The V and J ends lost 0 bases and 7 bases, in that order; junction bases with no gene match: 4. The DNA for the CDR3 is TGTGCCAGCAGCGTAGGGGGACAGGGAGGTGAAGCTTTCTTT. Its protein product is CASSVGGQGGEAFF.

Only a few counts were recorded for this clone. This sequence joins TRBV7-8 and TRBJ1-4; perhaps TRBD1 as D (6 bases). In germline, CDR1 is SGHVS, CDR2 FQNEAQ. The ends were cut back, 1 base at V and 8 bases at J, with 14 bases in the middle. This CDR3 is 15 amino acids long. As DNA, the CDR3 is TGTGCCAGCAGCTTAGATCTGGGGGCTTGGGAAAAACTGTTTTTT. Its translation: CASSLDLGAWEKLFF.

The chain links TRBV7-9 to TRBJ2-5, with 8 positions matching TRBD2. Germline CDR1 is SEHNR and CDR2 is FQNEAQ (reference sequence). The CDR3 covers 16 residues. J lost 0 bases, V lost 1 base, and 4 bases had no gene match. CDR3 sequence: CASSLGRLAYQETQYF. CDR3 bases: TGTGCCAGCAGCTTAGGGCGACTAGCGTACCAAGAGACCCAGTACTTC.

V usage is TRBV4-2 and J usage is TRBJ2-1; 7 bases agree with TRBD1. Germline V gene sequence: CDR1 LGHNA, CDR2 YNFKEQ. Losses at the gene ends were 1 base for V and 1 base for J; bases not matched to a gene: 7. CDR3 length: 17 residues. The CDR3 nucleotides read TGTGCCAGCAGCCAAGGGCCGGGACAGAAATCCTACAATGAGCAGTTCTTC. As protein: CASSQGPGQKSYNEQFF.

The CDR3 coding sequence is TGTGCCAGCAGCACCAACAGCTATGGCTACACCTTC. Residues: CASSTNSYGYTF. This chain connects TRBV7-9 to TRBJ1-2; D uncertain. The CDR3 extends over 12 amino acids. V gave up 5 bases and J gave up 4 bases, with 8 bases separating them. The germline CDR1 and CDR2 sequences are SEHNR and FQNEAQ (reference sequence).

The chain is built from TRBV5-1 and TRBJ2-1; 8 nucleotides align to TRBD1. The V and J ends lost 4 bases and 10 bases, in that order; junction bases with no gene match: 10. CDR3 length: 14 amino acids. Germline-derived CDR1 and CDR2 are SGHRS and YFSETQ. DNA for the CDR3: TGCGCCAGCAGCGTGAGGACAGGGCAAGACGAGCAGTTCTTC. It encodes CASSVRTGQDEQFF.

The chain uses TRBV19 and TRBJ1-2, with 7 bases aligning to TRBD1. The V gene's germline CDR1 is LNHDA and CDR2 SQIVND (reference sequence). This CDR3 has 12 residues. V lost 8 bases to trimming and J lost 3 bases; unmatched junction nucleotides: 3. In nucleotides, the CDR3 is TGTGCCAGTGCGACAGGGTACTATGGCTACACCTTC. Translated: CASATGYYGYTF.

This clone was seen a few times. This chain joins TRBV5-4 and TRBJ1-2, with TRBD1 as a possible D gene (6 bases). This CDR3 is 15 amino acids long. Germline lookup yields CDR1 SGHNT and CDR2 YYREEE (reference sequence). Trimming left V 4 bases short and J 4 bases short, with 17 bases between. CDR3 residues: CASSTGNREGYGYTF. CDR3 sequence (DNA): TGTGCCAGCAGCACGGGAAACAGGGAAGGCTATGGCTACACCTTC.

CDR3 amino acids: CASSLDSRGETQYF. Written as DNA, the CDR3 is TGTGCCAGCAGTTTGGACTCAAGAGGGGAGACCCAGTACTTC. This chain links TRBV28 with TRBJ2-5; weak D call: TRBD2 (5 bases). The length of the CDR3 is 14 residues. In germline, CDR1 is MDHEN, CDR2 SYDVKM. The V end was cut by 3 bases, the J end by 5 bases, with 13 bases between.

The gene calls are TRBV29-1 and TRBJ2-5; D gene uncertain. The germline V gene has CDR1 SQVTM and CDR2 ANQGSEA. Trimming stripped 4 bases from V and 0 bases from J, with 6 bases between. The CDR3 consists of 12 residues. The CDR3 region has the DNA TGCAGCGTTGTGCGCTACCAAGAGACCCAGTACTTC. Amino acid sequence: CSVVRYQETQYF.

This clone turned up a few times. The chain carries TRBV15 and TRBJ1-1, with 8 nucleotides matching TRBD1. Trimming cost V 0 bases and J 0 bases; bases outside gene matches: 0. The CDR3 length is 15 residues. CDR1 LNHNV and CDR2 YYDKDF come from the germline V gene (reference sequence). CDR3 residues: CATSREDRVNTEAFF. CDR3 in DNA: TGTGCCACCAGCAGAGAGGACAGGGTGAACACTGAAGCTTTCTTT.

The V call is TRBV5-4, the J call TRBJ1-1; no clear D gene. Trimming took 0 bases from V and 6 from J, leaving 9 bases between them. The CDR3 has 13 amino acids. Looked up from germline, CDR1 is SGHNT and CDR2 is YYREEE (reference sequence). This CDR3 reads CASSLASVSEAFF. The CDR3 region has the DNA TGTGCCAGCAGCTTGGCATCAGTTTCTGAAGCTTTCTTT.

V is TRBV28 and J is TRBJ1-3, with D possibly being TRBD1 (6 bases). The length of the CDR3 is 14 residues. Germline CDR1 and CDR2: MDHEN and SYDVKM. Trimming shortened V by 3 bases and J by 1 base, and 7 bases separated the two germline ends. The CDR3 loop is CASSLDRSGNTIYF. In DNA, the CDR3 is TGTGCCAGCAGTTTGGACAGATCTGGAAACACCATATATTTT.

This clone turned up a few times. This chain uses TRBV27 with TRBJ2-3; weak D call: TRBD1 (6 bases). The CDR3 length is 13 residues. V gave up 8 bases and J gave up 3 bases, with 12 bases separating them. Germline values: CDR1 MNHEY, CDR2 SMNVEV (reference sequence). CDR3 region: CASGGWGTDTQYF. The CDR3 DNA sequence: TGTGCCAGCGGGGGCTGGGGAACAGATACGCAGTATTTT.

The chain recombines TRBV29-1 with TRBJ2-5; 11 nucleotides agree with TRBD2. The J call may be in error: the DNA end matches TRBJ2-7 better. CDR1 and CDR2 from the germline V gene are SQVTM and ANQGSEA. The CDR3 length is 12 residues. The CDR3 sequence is CSVTSGSYEQYF. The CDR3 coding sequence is TGCAGCGTTACTAGCGGGAGTTACGAGCAGTACTTC.

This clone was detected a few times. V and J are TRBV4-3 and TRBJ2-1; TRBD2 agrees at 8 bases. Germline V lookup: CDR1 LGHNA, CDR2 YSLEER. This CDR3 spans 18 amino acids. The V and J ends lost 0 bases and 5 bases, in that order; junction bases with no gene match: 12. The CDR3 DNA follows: TGCGCCAGCAGCCAAGATAGGTTTGACGGGAGGGCCAACAATGAGCAGTTCTTC. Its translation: CASSQDRFDGRANNEQFF.

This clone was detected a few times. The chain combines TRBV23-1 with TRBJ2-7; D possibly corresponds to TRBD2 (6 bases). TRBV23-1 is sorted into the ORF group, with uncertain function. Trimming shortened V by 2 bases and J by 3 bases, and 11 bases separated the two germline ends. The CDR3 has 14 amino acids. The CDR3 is CASSQRAGNYEQYF. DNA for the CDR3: TGCGCCAGCAGTCAAAGGGCGGGAAACTACGAGCAGTACTTC.